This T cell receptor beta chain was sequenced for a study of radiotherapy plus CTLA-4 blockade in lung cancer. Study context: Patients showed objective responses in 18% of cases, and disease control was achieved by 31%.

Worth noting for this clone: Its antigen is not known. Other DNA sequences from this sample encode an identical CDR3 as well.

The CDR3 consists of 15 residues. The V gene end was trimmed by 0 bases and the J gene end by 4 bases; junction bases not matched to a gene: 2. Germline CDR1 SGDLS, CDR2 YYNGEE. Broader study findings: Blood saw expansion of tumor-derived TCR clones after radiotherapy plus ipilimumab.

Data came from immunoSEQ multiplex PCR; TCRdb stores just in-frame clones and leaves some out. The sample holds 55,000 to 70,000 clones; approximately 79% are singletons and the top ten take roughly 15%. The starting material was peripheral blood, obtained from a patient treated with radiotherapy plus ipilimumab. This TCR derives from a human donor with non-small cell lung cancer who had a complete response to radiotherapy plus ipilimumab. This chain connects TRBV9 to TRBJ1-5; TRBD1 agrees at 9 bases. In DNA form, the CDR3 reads TGTGCCAGCAGCGTAGGGGGGACAGGGAATCAGCCCCAGCATTTT. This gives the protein CASSVGGTGNQPQHF.